A selection of T cell receptor beta chains follows, all from one sample in a study of T cell responses to AZD1222 COVID-19 vaccine. TCRdb's table, derived via immunoSEQ multiplex PCR, lists solely in-frame clones and lacks some. Among 88,000 or so clones listed, roughly 90% were seen once. Sequencing was performed on peripheral blood, taken on day 0 of AZD1222 vaccination. Receptors were obtained from an adult in good health. Each CDR3 is given with its conserved first and last residue. The D gene is left open where the match is weak. A clone size is listed for some rows: how often the clone was seen (once, few, many), or a class if it is expanded.

.	TRBV5-1	.	TRBJ1-1	TGCGCCAGCAGCTTGGTGGGGGGCACGGACACTGAAGCTTTCTTT	CASSLVGGTDTEAFF
TRBD2	TRBV7-9	.	TRBJ2-3	TGTGCCAGCAGCCCAACGTTTAGCGGGGGGGCAACAGATACGCAGTATTTT	CASSPTFSGGATDTQYF
.	TRBV3-1/TRBV3-2	.	TRBJ1-1	TGTGCCAGCAGCCAAATAAGGGGAGGCACTGAAGCTTTCTTT	CASSQIRGGTEAFF
TRBD2	TRBV10-2	.	TRBJ2-7	TGCGCCAGCAGTGAGTCGACTAGCGGGAGAACCTACGAGCAGTACTTC	CASSESTSGRTYEQYF
.	TRBV4-2	.	TRBJ2-3	TGTGCCAGCAGCCAAGAAGCCACAGATACGCAGTATTTT	CASSQEATDTQYF
.	TRBV19	.	TRBJ1-1	TGTGCCAGTAAGGTCCGAGAGCCCACTGAAGCTTTCTTT	CASKVREPTEAFF
.	TRBV18	.	TRBJ1-1	TGTGCCAGCTCACCACCTCATCCTACTGAAGCTTTCTTT	CASSPPHPTEAFF
TRBD2	TRBV6-5	.	TRBJ2-1	TGTGCCAGCAGGTTACAAGCGGGACCCGAGCAGTTCTTC	CASRLQAGPEQFF
.	TRBV5-8	many	TRBJ1-5	TGTGCCAGCAGCTTTGGCCCGACAGGTAGCAATCAGCCCCAGCATTTT	CASSFGPTGSNQPQHF
TRBD2	TRBV29-1	.	TRBJ2-3	TGCAGCGTTGAAGTGACTAGCGGGGGTGTTATTGCTAGCACAGATACGCAGTATTTT	CSVEVTSGGVIASTDTQYF
.	TRBV6-5	.	TRBJ2-1	TGTGCCAGCAGTTCGCCGGGCGTCAATGAACAGTTCTTC	CASSSPGVNEQFF
TRBD2	TRBV3-1/TRBV3-2	.	TRBJ2-1	TGTGCCAGCAGCCAAGCGGGGCCTAGCGGGGGCGGGAATGAGCAGTTCTTC	CASSQAGPSGGGNEQFF
.	TRBV4-2	.	TRBJ1-6	TGTGCCAGCAGCCAAGGGTGGGCTGAGAATTCACCCCTCCACTTT	CASSQGWAENSPLHF
.	TRBV6-5	.	TRBJ1-5	TGTGCCAGCAGTTACTCGAATAATCAGCCCCAGCATTTT	CASSYSNNQPQHF
TRBD1	TRBV2	few	TRBJ1-2	TGTGCCAGCAGTACCCAGGACAGGCCCCAGGGCTACACCTTC	CASSTQDRPQGYTF
.	TRBV5-1	.	TRBJ1-2	TGCGCCAGCAGCTCAACAGGGTCCAACTATGGCTACACCTTC	CASSSTGSNYGYTF
.	TRBV24-1	.	TRBJ2-1	TGTGCCACCAGTGATGGTACAGGGTACAATGAGCAGTTCTTC	CATSDGTGYNEQFF
.	TRBV5-1	.	TRBJ1-4	TGCGCCAGCAGCAATACAGGAGGCGTTGAAAAACTGTTTTTT	CASSNTGGVEKLFF
TRBD2	TRBV27	.	TRBJ2-1	TGTGCCAGCAGTGAGCGGGAGCAGAGGGATGAGCAGTTCTTC	CASSEREQRDEQFF
.	TRBV2	once	TRBJ1-3	TGTGCCAGCAGCGCACAGGGTATAGGAAACACCATATATTTT	CASSAQGIGNTIYF
TRBD2	TRBV6-5	.	TRBJ2-3	TGTGCCAGTACTGGAACTAGCGGGAGAGCAGATACGCAGTATTTT	CASTGTSGRADTQYF
.	TRBV7-8	.	TRBJ2-7	TGTGCCAGCAGTCCCCCCCGCATTGACGAGCAGTACTTC	CASSPPRIDEQYF
.	TRBV15	once	TRBJ2-5	TGTGCCACCAGCAGAGAGCTAGAAGTGGAGACCCAGTACTTC	CATSRELEVETQYF
.	TRBV10-2	.	TRBJ1-5	TGCGCCAGCTACAGCGGGAGGCCTAATCAGCCCCAGCATTTT	CASYSGRPNQPQHF